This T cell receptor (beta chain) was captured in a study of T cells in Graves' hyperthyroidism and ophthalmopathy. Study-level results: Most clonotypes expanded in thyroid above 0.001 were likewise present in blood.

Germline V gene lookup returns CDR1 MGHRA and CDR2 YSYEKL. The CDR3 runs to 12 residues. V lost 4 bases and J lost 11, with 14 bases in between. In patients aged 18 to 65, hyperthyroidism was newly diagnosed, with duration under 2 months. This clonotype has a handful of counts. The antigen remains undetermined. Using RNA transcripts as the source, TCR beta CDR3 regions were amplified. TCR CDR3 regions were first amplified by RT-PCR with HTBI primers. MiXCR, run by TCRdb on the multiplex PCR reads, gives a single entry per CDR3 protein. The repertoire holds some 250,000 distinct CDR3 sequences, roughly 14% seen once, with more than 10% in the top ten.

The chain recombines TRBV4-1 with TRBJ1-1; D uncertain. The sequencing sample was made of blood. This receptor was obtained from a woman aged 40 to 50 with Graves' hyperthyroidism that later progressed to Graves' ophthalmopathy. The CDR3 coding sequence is TGCGCCAGCAGCCGGACCGGGGTATTCGCTTTCTTT. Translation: CASSRTGVFAFF.